What follows is one TCR beta chain and its context. What this receptor recognizes is not known. No clone much larger than this one lies a single base away; base qualities are absent. This specimen comes from a study of identifying expanded T cells in peripheral blood (dated by TCRdb to between 2017 and 2020). General notes on the study: Four technical replicates, made by sequencing separate aliquots from the same pool of genomic DNA, were compared pairwise.

Germline trimming: 5 bases from V, 3 bases from J; junction bases outside gene matches: 7. Taken from the germline V gene, the CDR1 and CDR2 loops are SNHLY and FYNNEI. The cysteine opens and the phenylalanine closes a CDR3 of 16 amino acids. The CDR3 DNA has 48 bases and is translated from base 1. Broad study findings and their caveats: Both the number of clones called differentially abundant and the false-positive rate were significantly reduced by the beta-binomial model across all healthy-donor time intervals. Between technical replicates the binomial model flagged roughly 1.2 differentially abundant clones, whereas over approximately two weeks the binomial model flagged about 15 and over approximately four weeks approximately 20. The authors expected that biological variance in healthy repertoires might rise further over much longer intervals, such as months to years. In all healthy donors, the variance in clone template counts between samples taken 2 to 3 weeks apart rose significantly as total template count increased.

No immune events, such as infections, were documented for the healthy donors during the collection period. To calibrate time-dependent variance in a beta-binomial model of T-cell clone differential abundance, blood repertoires from healthy donors were used as a training cohort. The training cohort included approximately 10 healthy donors, of whom 3 were female and 7 were male. An age range of about 29 to 65 years, with an average of about 39 years, was recorded for the donors. Obtained from a commercial supplier, whole blood was collected from each healthy donor at three time points set around two weeks apart. Genomic DNA was extracted from unsorted whole blood for immunosequencing. The immunoSEQ Assay, which relies on bias-controlled multiplex PCR amplification of genomic DNA, was used to profile TCRbeta CDR3 regions. As for how the authors treated the data: The absolute abundance of each unique TCRbeta CDR3 region was quantified after sequences were collapsed and filtered. Differential abundance was tested with a binomial (Fisher-equivalent) model and with a beta-binomial model adding time-dependent variance fitted from healthy donors. Any clone with fewer than 5 combined templates was excluded, and a clone was called differentially abundant if its Benjamini-Hochberg FDR was below 0.01. Beta-binomial variance was modeled as a function of total template count across the two samples using the form v = (b*log(k)+a)^2. TCRdb provides this immuneACCESS table in a form limited to in-frame rearrangements. Some clones are lacking; in checked studies, under half of them reflect an unresolved V gene, and why the rest are absent is not known. Clone size and the V and J calls come from that table; the DNA yielded D and trimming. In all, the sample holds around 130,000 clones, and 86% of those were seen once. The top ten clonotypes cover more than 7% of the sample.

The rearranged segments are TRBV2 and TRBJ1-5; TRBD1 fits 10 bases in the junction. The clonotype originates from a person aged 18 to 70 in good health. The sample comprised blood. The CDR3 sequence is CASSTVGTGDNQPQHF. The sequenced DNA: TGTGCCAGCAGTACAGTCGGGACAGGGGACAATCAGCCCCAGCATTTT. When the CDR3 is completed using the reference TRBV2 and TRBJ1-5 genes on either side, the full variable domain is EPEVTQTPSHQVTQMGQEVILRCVPISNHLYFYWYRQILGQKVEFLVSFYNNEISEKSEIFDDQFSVERPDGSNFTLKIRSTKLEDSAMYFCASSTVGTGDNQPQHFGDGTRLSIL.